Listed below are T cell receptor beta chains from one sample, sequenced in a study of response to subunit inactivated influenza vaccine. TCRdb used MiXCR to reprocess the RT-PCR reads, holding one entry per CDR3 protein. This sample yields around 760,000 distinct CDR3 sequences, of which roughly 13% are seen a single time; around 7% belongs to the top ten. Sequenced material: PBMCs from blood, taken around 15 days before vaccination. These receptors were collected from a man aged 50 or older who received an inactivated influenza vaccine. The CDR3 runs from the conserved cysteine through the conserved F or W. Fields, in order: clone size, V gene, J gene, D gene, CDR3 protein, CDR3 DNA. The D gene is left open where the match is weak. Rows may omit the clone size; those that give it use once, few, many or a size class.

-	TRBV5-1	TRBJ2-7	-	CASSLRFGLEQYF	TGCGCCAGCAGCCTACGATTTGGGCTAGAGCAGTACTTC
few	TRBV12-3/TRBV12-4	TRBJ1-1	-	CASNLQENTEAFF	TGTGCCAGCAACCTACAGGAGAACACTGAAGCTTTCTTT
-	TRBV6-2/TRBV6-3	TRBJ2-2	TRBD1	CASSNRDRGLPGELFF	TGTGCCAGCAGTAACCGGGACAGGGGTCTCCCCGGGGAGCTGTTTTTT
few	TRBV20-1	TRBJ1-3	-	CSARDPLRSGNTIYF	TGCAGTGCTAGAGATCCGCTCCGCTCTGGAAACACCATATATTTT
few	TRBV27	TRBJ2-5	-	CASSLSVTEETQYF	TGTGCCAGCAGTTTATCGGTAACCGAAGAGACCCAGTACTTC
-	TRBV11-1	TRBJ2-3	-	CASSRIGDTQYF	TGTGCCAGCAGCAGAATTGGAGATACGCAGTATTTT
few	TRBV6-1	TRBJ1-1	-	CASSPTRFNTEAFF	TGTGCCAGCAGCCCAACGAGGTTTAACACTGAAGCTTTCTTT
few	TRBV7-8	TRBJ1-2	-	CASSLEVGGLDGYTF	TGTGCCAGCAGCTTAGAGGTCGGGGGGCTCGACGGCTACACCTTC
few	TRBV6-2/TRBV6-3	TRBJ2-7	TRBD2	CASKVGPSASGYYEQYF	TGTGCCAGCAAGGTCGGCCCCTCGGCTAGCGGATACTACGAGCAGTACTTC
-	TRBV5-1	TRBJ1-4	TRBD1	CASSTPAGGNEKLFF	TGCGCCAGCAGCACCCCCGCAGGGGGAAATGAAAAACTGTTTTTT
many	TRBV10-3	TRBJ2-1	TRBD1	CAISGTGPNEQFF	TGTGCCATCAGCGGGACAGGTCCCAATGAGCAGTTCTTC
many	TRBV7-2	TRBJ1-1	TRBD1	CASSSRPGTGDPEAFF	TGTGCCAGCAGCTCCCGACCTGGGACAGGGGACCCTGAAGCTTTCTTT
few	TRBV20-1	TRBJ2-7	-	CSAARDPPGQYF	TGCAGTGCTGCCCGGGACCCCCCAGGGCAGTACTTC
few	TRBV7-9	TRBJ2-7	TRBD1	CASSLTPGGYEQYF	TGTGCCAGCAGCTTAACCCCAGGGGGCTACGAGCAGTACTTC
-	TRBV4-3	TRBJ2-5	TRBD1	CASSQEGTGPGETQYF	TGCGCCAGCAGCCAAGAGGGGACAGGGCCGGGGGAGACCCAGTACTTC
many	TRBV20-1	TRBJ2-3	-	CSARDLLGSADTQYF	TGCAGTGCTAGAGATCTGCTGGGGTCAGCAGATACGCAGTATTTT
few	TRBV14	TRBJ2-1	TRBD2	CASSQEPSGTSYNEQFF	TGTGCCAGCAGCCAAGAACCTAGCGGGACCTCCTACAATGAGCAGTTCTTC
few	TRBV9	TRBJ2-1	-	CASSLRRSQGVYNEQFF	TGTGCCAGCAGCCTCCGGAGGTCGCAGGGTGTTTACAATGAGCAGTTCTTC
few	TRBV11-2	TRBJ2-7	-	CASSPLQGRRSYEQYF	TGTGCCAGCAGCCCATTACAGGGAAGGAGGTCCTACGAGCAGTACTTC
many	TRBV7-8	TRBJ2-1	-	CASSLGGSMYNEQFF	TGTGCCAGCAGCTTAGGGGGATCGATGTACAATGAGCAGTTCTTC
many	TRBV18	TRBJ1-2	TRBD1	CASSPTGDGGYTF	TGTGCCAGCTCACCTACAGGGGACGGTGGCTACACCTTC
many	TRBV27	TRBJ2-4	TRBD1	CASSSRQGQNIQYF	TGTGCCAGCAGTTCCCGACAGGGACAAAACATTCAGTACTTC
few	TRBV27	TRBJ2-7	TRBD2	CASRIASGGAYEQYF	TGTGCCAGCAGGATAGCTAGCGGGGGGGCCTACGAGCAGTACTTC
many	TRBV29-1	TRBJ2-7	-	CSVRGTYEQYF	TGCAGCGTGAGAGGGACCTACGAGCAGTACTTC
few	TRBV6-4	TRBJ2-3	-	CASSPLSLGGTQYF	TGTGCCAGCAGCCCTCTTTCACTGGGTGGGACGCAGTATTTT
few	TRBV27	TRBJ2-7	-	CASSLFGGSRSYEQYF	TGTGCCAGCAGTTTATTTGGGGGTAGTAGGTCCTACGAGCAGTACTTC
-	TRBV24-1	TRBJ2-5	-	CATSDSDTLRFETQYF	TGTGCCACCAGTGATTCGGACACGTTAAGGTTTGAGACCCAGTACTTC
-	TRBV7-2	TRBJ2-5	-	CASSVEMTETQYF	TGTGCCAGCAGCGTAGAGATGACCGAGACCCAGTACTTC
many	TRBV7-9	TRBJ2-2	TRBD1	CASSPGTGSGELFF	TGTGCCAGCAGCCCCGGGACAGGGTCCGGGGAGCTGTTTTTT
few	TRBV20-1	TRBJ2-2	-	CSAGPFGELFF	TGCAGTGCCGGTCCCTTCGGGGAGCTGTTTTTT
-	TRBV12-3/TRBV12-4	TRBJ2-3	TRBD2	CASCLAGRLAGAGTDTQYF	TGTGCCAGCTGTTTAGCGGGAAGACTAGCGGGAGCTGGCACAGATACGCAGTATTTT
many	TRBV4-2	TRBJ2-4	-	CASSQDWSRNAKNIQYF	TGTGCCAGCAGCCAAGATTGGAGTAGGAATGCCAAAAACATTCAGTACTTC
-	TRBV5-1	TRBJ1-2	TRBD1	CASSFAGGADYGYTF	TGCGCCAGCAGCTTTGCAGGGGGGGCTGACTATGGCTACACCTTC
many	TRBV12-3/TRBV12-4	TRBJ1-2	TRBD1	CASSFPPGGLYTF	TGTGCCAGCAGTTTTCCCCCAGGGGGACTCTACACCTTC
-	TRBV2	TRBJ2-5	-	CASSEGARVETQYF	TGTGCCAGCAGTGAAGGCGCTAGGGTAGAGACCCAGTACTTC
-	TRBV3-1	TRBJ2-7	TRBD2	CASSQVFSGVLVRSYEQYF	TGTGCCAGCAGCCAAGTCTTTAGCGGGGTCTTGGTCCGGAGCTACGAGCAGTACTTC
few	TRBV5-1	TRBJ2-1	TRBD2	CASSLTSSSGGPNEQFF	TGCGCCAGCAGCCTCACATCTTCTAGCGGGGGGCCGAATGAGCAGTTCTTC
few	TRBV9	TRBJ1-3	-	CASSVTGNSGNTIYF	TGTGCCAGCAGCGTAACAGGCAACTCTGGAAACACCATATATTTT
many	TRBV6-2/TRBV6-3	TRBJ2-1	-	CASSYQTRRSSYNEQFF	TGTGCCAGCAGTTACCAGACTAGACGAAGCTCCTACAATGAGCAGTTCTTC
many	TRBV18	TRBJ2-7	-	CASSSGLYPYEQYF	TGTGCCAGCTCATCGGGCCTATACCCCTACGAGCAGTACTTC
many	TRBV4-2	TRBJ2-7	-	CASSQVEVGYEQYF	TGTGCCAGCAGCCAAGTTGAGGTGGGGTACGAGCAGTACTTC
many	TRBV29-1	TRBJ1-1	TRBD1	CSVDSRRQGRNTEAFF	TGCAGCGTTGACTCCAGAAGACAGGGACGGAACACTGAAGCTTTCTTT
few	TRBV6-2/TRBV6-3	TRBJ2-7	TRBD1	CASRPTGQGKNEQYF	TGTGCCAGCAGACCAACCGGACAGGGGAAAAACGAGCAGTACTTC
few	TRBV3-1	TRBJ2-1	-	CASSQELAGSYNEQFF	TGTGCCAGCAGCCAAGAGTTGGCAGGCTCCTACAATGAGCAGTTCTTC
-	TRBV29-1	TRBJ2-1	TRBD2	CSVVGGKWSYNEQFF	TGCAGCGTAGTGGGAGGGAAATGGTCCTACAATGAGCAGTTCTTC
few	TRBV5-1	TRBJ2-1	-	CASSPSLESGNEQFF	TGCGCCAGCAGCCCTAGTCTAGAATCGGGCAATGAGCAGTTCTTC
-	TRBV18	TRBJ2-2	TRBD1	CASSRDRPNTGELFF	TGTGCCAGCTCACGGGACAGACCAAACACCGGGGAGCTGTTTTTT
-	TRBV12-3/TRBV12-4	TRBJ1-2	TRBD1	CASSPGTGPNYGYTF	TGTGCCAGCAGTCCAGGGACAGGGCCAAACTATGGCTACACCTTC
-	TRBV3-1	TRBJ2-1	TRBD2	CASSLVAGGRSYNEQFF	TGTGCCAGCAGCCTAGTGGCGGGAGGTCGTTCCTACAATGAGCAGTTCTTC
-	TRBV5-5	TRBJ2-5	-	CASSGRRTAPGSAQYF	TGTGCCAGCAGCGGCCGCCGGACAGCCCCTGGTTCGGCCCAGTACTTC
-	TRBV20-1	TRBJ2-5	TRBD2	CSAPEASGGVYQETQYF	TGCAGTGCTCCGGAGGCTAGCGGGGGGGTGTACCAAGAGACCCAGTACTTC
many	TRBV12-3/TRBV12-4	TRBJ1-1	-	CASSLAGQRGTEAFF	TGTGCCAGCAGTTTAGCGGGACAAAGGGGCACTGAAGCTTTCTTT
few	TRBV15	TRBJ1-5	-	CATSRDDYSNQPQHF	TGTGCCACCAGCAGAGACGATTATAGCAATCAGCCCCAGCATTTT
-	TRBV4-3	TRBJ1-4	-	CASSLSHGGGNEKLFF	TGCGCCAGCAGCCTCAGCCATGGGGGCGGGAACGAAAAACTGTTTTTT
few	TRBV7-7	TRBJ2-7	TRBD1	CASSSGTGNEQYF	TGTGCCAGCAGCTCCGGGACAGGGAACGAGCAGTACTTC
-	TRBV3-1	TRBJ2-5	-	CASSQTGTQYF	TGTGCCAGCAGCCAGACCGGGACCCAGTACTTC
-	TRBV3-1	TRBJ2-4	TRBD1	CASSQPTGGAAQYF	TGTGCCAGCAGCCAGCCAACAGGGGGCGCAGCCCAGTACTTC
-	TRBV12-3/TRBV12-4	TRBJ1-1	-	CASIWTGNTEAFF	TGTGCCAGCATCTGGACGGGCAACACTGAAGCTTTCTTT
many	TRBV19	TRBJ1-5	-	CASSITGDNQPQHF	TGTGCCAGTAGTATAACAGGTGACAATCAGCCCCAGCATTTT